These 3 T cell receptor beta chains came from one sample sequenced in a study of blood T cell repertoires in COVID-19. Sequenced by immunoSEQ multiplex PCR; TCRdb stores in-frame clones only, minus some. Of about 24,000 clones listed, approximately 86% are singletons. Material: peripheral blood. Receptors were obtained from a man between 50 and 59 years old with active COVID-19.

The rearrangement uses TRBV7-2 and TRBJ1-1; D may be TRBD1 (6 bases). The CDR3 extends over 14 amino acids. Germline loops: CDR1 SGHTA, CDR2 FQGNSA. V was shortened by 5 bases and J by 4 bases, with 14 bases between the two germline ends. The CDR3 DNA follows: TGTGCCAGCAGCCGGACAGCTCTACGCACTGAAGCTTTCTTT. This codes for CASSRTALRTEAFF.

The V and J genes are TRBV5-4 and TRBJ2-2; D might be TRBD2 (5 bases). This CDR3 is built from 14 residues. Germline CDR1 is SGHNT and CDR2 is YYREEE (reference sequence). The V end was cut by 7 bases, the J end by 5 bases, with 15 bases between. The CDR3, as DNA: TGTGCCAGCGGGCTAGCCCTGGGTACCGGGGAGCTGTTTTTT. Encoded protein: CASGLALGTGELFF.

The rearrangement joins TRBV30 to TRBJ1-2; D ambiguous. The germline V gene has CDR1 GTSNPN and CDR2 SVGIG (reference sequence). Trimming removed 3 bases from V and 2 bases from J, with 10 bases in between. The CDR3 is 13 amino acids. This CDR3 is CAWRYERNYGYTF. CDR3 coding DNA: TGTGCCTGGAGATACGAGCGGAACTATGGCTACACCTTC.